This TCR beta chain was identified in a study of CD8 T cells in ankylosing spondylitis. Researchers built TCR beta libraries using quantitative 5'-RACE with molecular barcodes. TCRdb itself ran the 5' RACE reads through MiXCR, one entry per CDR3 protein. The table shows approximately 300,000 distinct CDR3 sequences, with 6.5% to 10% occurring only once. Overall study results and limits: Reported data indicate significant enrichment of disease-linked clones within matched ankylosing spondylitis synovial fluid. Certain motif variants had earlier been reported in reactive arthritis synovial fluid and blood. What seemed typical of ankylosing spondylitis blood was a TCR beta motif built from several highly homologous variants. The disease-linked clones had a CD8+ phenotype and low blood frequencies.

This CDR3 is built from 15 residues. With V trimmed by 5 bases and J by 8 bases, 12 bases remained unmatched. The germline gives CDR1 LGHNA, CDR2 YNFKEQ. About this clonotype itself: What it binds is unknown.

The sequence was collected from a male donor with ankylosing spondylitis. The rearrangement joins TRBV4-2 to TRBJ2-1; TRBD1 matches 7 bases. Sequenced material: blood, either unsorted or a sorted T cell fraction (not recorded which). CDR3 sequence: CASSSRTGPRDEQFF. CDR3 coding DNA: TGTGCCAGCAGCTCGCGGACAGGTCCGAGGGATGAGCAGTTCTTC.